This record covers a single TCR beta chain. Germline V gene lookup returns CDR1 MNHEY and CDR2 SVGAGI. The CDR3 consists of 15 residues. V was pared by 0 bases and J by 2 bases, with 11 bases between. These data originate in a study of Ad26.COV2.S vaccination and SARS-CoV-2 variants. Specified treatment: over 15 received Ad26.COV2.S at low or high dose, single or two shots; roughly five received placebo; per-sample allocation not given. Vaccine and placebo recipients were sampled on day 63 after the first injection. What was given as vaccine was an Ad26 vector encoding Wuhan-strain SARS-CoV-2 spike. Assay: immunoSEQ multiplex PCR; the TCRdb copy retains only in-frame clones and omits some. The sample shows about half a million clones, 80% to 90% of them seen only once.

The chain has TRBV6-5 and TRBJ2-7; D call uncertain. The source material was peripheral blood, sampled in a trial of Ad26.COV2.S vaccine versus placebo. This clonotype was obtained from a person aged 18-60 years who received the Ad26.COV2.S COVID-19 vaccine or a placebo. This CDR3 is CASSYSLSRAYEQYF. The CDR3, as DNA: TGTGCCAGCAGTTACTCGCTGTCACGAGCCTACGAGCAGTACTTC.